Following are 18 T cell receptor beta chains from one sample sequenced in a study of post-analysis software for immune sequencing data. Findings of the study overall: Patients had higher frequencies than controls of about five TRBV segments, including TRBV5-6, TRBV5-1 and TRBV20-1.

Which antigens these TCRs recognize remains unknown. Unique molecular identifiers tagged the TCR beta cDNA libraries. TCRdb passed the PCR reads through MiXCR, listing each CDR3 protein once. The top ten hold roughly 1.7% of the sample, which has 450,000 to 700,000 distinct CDR3 sequences, 44% seen once. Material for sequencing was blood. These receptors all stem from a girl aged 10-17 years with multiple sclerosis.

This clonotype has only a few counts. The rearrangement links TRBV12-3 or TRBV12-4 to TRBJ2-7, with D perhaps matching TRBD1 or TRBD2 (5 bases each). Trimming cost V 5 bases and J 0 bases, with 17 bases left between them. There are 16 residues in the CDR3. Written as DNA, the CDR3 is TGTGCCAGCAGTCCCGGCTCCGGGGCCCTCTCCTACGAGCAGTACTTC. It specifies CASSPGSGALSYEQYF.

The V gene is TRBV6-6, the J gene TRBJ2-7, with TRBD2 matching over 12 bases. The assigned J gene may be wrong: the sequence end matches TRBJ2-5 better. Per the germline V gene, CDR1 is MNHNY and CDR2 is SVGAGI (reference sequence). The CDR3 is 15 residues long. CDR3 amino acids: CASSPSGRVGGTQYF. Here the CDR3 DNA reads TGTGCCAGCAGCCCTAGCGGGAGGGTCGGGGGGACCCAGTACTTC.

This clonotype showed up just a few times. This chain links TRBV4-2 with TRBJ2-7, with 8 bases aligning to TRBD2. This CDR3 is 17 amino acids long. Germline loops: CDR1 LGHNA, CDR2 YNFKEQ. Losses at the gene ends were 1 base for V and 4 bases for J; bases not matched to a gene: 12. CDR3 sequence reads: CASSQAFSGTNSYEQYF. CDR3 bases: TGTGCCAGCAGCCAAGCATTTAGCGGGACAAACTCTTACGAGCAGTACTTC.

This clonotype was seen a few times. This chain connects TRBV7-9 to TRBJ2-7; TRBD2 is a possible D gene (5 bases). Germline V gene lookup returns CDR1 SEHNR and CDR2 FQNEAQ (reference sequence). V was shortened by 5 bases and J by 3 bases, with 11 bases between the two germline ends. The CDR3 loop spans 13 amino acids. Here the CDR3 DNA reads TGTGCCAGCAGCCCTCGGGGATACTACGAGCAGTACTTC. It yields the protein CASSPRGYYEQYF.

The chain is built from TRBV20-1 and TRBJ1-5, with D unresolved. The CDR3 totals 13 residues. Germline loops: CDR1 DFQATT, CDR2 SNEGSKA (reference sequence). Trimming removed 0 bases from V and 9 bases from J, with 12 bases in between. The CDR3 region is CSARDRVTGPQHF. For the CDR3, the DNA is TGCAGTGCTAGAGATCGCGTAACGGGGCCCCAGCATTTT.

This clonotype occurred a few times. The chain recombines TRBV12-3 or TRBV12-4 with TRBJ2-1, with D possibly TRBD2 on 6 matching bases. The CDR3 totals 16 residues. Trimming stripped 5 bases from V and 5 bases from J, with 19 bases between. In nucleotides, the CDR3 is TGTGCCAGCAGTCCTGGGGGGTCCCTTTCCCACAATGAGCAGTTCTTC. As protein: CASSPGGSLSHNEQFF.

The chain uses TRBV5-1 and TRBJ1-4, with D perhaps TRBD1 (6 bases). CDR1 is SGHRS and CDR2 is YFSETQ in the germline V gene. Trimming shortened V by 4 bases and J by 6 bases, and 10 bases separated the two germline ends. CDR3 size: 13 residues. CDR3 nucleotide sequence: TGCGCCAGCAGCCCGGACAGTTATGAAAAACTGTTTTTT. This sequence encodes CASSPDSYEKLFF. Full variable domain (missing parts from reference TRBV5-1 and TRBJ1-4): KAGVTQTPRYLIKTRGQQVTLSCSPISGHRSVSWYQQTPGQGLQFLFEYFSETQRNKGNFPGRFSGRQFSNSRSEMNVSTLELGDSALYLCASSPDSYEKLFFGSGTQLSVL.

The chain combines TRBV12-3 or TRBV12-4 with TRBJ1-5; TRBD1 matches at 7 bases. The J segment lost 7 bases and the V segment lost 3 bases, leaving 18 bases of the junction unmatched. This CDR3 has 18 residues. CDR3 DNA sequence: TGTGCCAGCAGTTTTGTGGGAGACAGGGAAACGTGGCGGCAGCCCCAGCATTTT. It encodes CASSFVGDRETWRQPQHF.

This chain connects TRBV20-1 to TRBJ1-2; TRBD1 agrees at 8 bases. The CDR3 is made up of 13 amino acids. Germline-derived CDR1 and CDR2 are DFQATT and SNEGSKA (reference sequence). The J segment lost 4 bases and the V segment lost 6 bases, leaving 7 bases of the junction unmatched. CDR3 loop: CSAETGDFYGYTF. As DNA, the CDR3 is TGCAGTGCAGAGACAGGGGACTTCTATGGCTACACCTTC.

Comments on this clonotype: One base away lies a much larger clone, so this may be a sequencing read error. The J gene is TRBJ2-7, the V gene TRBV6-5; a possible D gene is TRBD1 (5 bases). The J call may be wrong; the DNA end is better matched by TRBJ2-5. The V gene's germline CDR1 is MNHEY and CDR2 SVGAGI. The CDR3 spans 15 residues. The CDR3 nucleotides are TGTGCCAGCAGTCCCCCGGACACGGTTCAAGCGACCCAGTACTTC. Translated: CASSPPDTVQATQYF.

This clonotype was counted between two and nine times. The chain employs TRBV12-3 or TRBV12-4 and TRBJ1-2, with D unresolved. Trimming took 4 bases from V and 5 from J, leaving 17 bases between them. This CDR3 has 15 residues. This chain's CDR3 is CASSSHLQLNYGYTF. DNA for the CDR3: TGTGCCAGCAGTTCTCATCTCCAACTAAATTATGGCTACACCTTC.

The chain combines TRBV5-5 with TRBJ1-1, with D hard to call. Germline V gene sequence: CDR1 SGHKS, CDR2 YYEKEE (reference sequence). The CDR3 runs to 14 residues. V lost 0 bases to trimming and J lost 1 base, with 7 bases between them. The CDR3 protein is CASSLVWRNTEAFF. The CDR3 DNA sequence: TGTGCCAGCAGCTTGGTATGGCGGAACACTGAAGCTTTCTTT.

The sample holds a few counts of this clonotype. The rearrangement uses TRBV11-2 and TRBJ1-1; TRBD1 matches 8 bases. From germline, CDR1 is SGHAT and CDR2 FQNNGV. There are 14 residues in the CDR3. After removal of 6 bases from V and 4 bases from J, the junction contained 7 bases not matched to a gene. The CDR3 is CASSFTGGRTEAFF. The CDR3 DNA sequence: TGTGCCAGCAGTTTTACAGGGGGGCGCACTGAAGCTTTCTTT.

The CDR3 region is CASSIDAGANVLTF. The DNA for the CDR3 is TGTGCCAGTAGTATCGACGCTGGGGCCAACGTCCTGACTTTC. The chain carries TRBV19 and TRBJ2-6; D is uncertain. From germline, CDR1 is LNHDA and CDR2 SQIVND (reference sequence). Deletions cut 3 bases from V and 2 bases from J, with 5 bases between. This CDR3 comprises 14 residues. Using reference TRBV19 and TRBJ2-6 for the parts outside the CDR3, the full variable domain is DGGITQSPKYLFRKEGQNVTLSCEQNLNHDAMYWYRQDPGQGLRLIYYSQIVNDFQKGDIAEGYSVSREKKESFPLTVTSAQKNPTAFYLCASSIDAGANVLTFGAGSRLTVL.

The sample holds a few counts of this clonotype. The chain couples TRBV6-5 to TRBJ2-5; D is possibly TRBD1 (6 bases). CDR1 MNHEY and CDR2 SVGAGI come from the germline V gene. Trimming took 0 bases from V and 2 from J, leaving 13 bases between them. This CDR3 comprises 16 residues. CDR3 in DNA: TGTGCCAGCAGTTACTCGACGCGACAGGCTCAAGAGACCCAGTACTTC. Its protein product is CASSYSTRQAQETQYF.

The chain links TRBV6-1 to TRBJ2-7; 10 positions match TRBD1. The CDR3 extends over 15 amino acids. The V and J ends lost 5 bases and 4 bases, in that order; junction bases with no gene match: 8. Germline CDR1 and CDR2: MNHNS and SASEGT. The CDR3 region has the DNA TGTGCCAGCAGTTCACTGACAGGGGGCGCGTACGAGCAGTACTTC. The encoded protein is CASSSLTGGAYEQYF.

In this sample, this clonotype turned up many times. The chain combines TRBV6-6 with TRBJ1-2, with a tentative D call TRBD1 (5 bases). The CDR3 sequence is 14 residues long. With 2 bases removed from V and 3 bases from J, the gap between germline ends came to 10 bases. Germline loops: CDR1 MNHNY, CDR2 SVGAGI (reference sequence). The CDR3 DNA reads as TGTGCCAGCAGTTACAGGGACCCCTACTATGGCTACACCTTC. Its protein product is CASSYRDPYYGYTF.

A note on this clonotype: Mismatch with germline at one junction end may stem from a read error. V is TRBV12-3 or TRBV12-4 and J is TRBJ2-1; TRBD2 agrees at 7 bases. The CDR3 covers 15 residues. The CDR3, as DNA: TGTACCAGCACCCCGGGGAGGGCCTACTACAATGAGCAGTTCTTC. It encodes CTSTPGRAYYNEQFF.